This is a list of T cell receptor beta chains from one sample in a study of graft-versus-host responses after intestinal transplantation. Some clones are missing from TCRdb's copy, which holds only in-frame ones; the method was immunoSEQ multiplex PCR. The repertoire holds roughly 100,000 clones, with 91% as singletons. The antigens of these receptors remain unknown. The specimen comprised unstimulated CD4+ T cells sorted from spleen or lymph node cells, sampled before transplant. All receptors derive from a human donor who was the organ donor for an intestinal transplant. CDR3s include the opening cysteine and the closing phenylalanine or tryptophan. The D gene is left open where the match is weak. The size entry is marked missing in some rows and otherwise reads once, few, many or a size class.

>TRBJ2-1|-|TRBD2|TRBV28
CASNAPGLANEQFF
TGTGCCAGCAATGCCCCGGGACTAGCCAATGAGCAGTTCTTC
>TRBJ2-1|-|-|TRBV27
CASTPQKIAESYNEQFF
TGTGCCAGCACCCCCCAAAAGATAGCGGAATCCTACAATGAGCAGTTCTTC
>TRBJ2-5|once|TRBD1|TRBV5-5
CASSSKQGEETQYF
TGTGCCAGCAGCTCAAAACAGGGGGAGGAGACCCAGTACTTC
>TRBJ2-7|-|-|TRBV5-1
CASSLATGPGLLSYEQYF
TGCGCCAGCAGCTTGGCCACGGGTCCGGGACTCCTCTCCTACGAGCAGTACTTC
>TRBJ1-2|-|TRBD1|TRBV11-3
CASSTLTWDRGRWYGYTF
TGTGCCAGCAGCACCCTCACCTGGGACAGGGGGCGATGGTATGGCTACACCTTC
>TRBJ2-1|-|-|TRBV15
CATSRDRGAEQFF
TGTGCCACCAGCAGAGACAGGGGGGCTGAGCAGTTCTTC
>TRBJ2-2|-|-|TRBV7-3
CASSLSPAGPVGELFF
TGTGCCAGCAGCTTATCCCCGGCAGGGCCGGTCGGGGAGCTGTTTTTT
>TRBJ1-2|-|TRBD1|TRBV2
CASSLDRRDYGYTF
TGTGCCAGCAGCTTGGACAGGAGGGACTATGGCTACACCTTC
>TRBJ2-2|-|-|TRBV4-3
CASSQDQGWKGRPGTGELFF
TGCGCCAGCAGCCAAGATCAGGGCTGGAAGGGCCGTCCGGGCACCGGGGAGCTGTTTTTT
>TRBJ2-3|-|TRBD2|TRBV6-5
CASSYSGLAGTDTQYF
TGTGCCAGCAGTTACTCGGGACTAGCGGGCACAGATACGCAGTATTTT
>TRBJ1-4|-|-|TRBV4-3
CASSQTISGVGEKLFF
TGCGCCAGCAGCCAAACCATCTCAGGGGTAGGGGAAAAACTGTTTTTT
>TRBJ2-1|-|TRBD2|TRBV4-2
CASSRRGLAGGGNEQFF
TGTGCCAGCAGCCGCCGAGGTCTAGCGGGGGGTGGTAATGAGCAGTTCTTC
>TRBJ1-2|-|TRBD1|TRBV7-9
CASSSSSGTGGYGYTF
TGTGCCAGCAGCTCAAGCTCCGGGACAGGGGGCTATGGCTACACCTTC
>TRBJ1-3|once|TRBD1|TRBV9
CASSYDRGSGNTIYF
TGTGCCAGCAGCTACGACAGGGGCTCTGGAAACACCATATATTTT
>TRBJ1-3|few|-|TRBV19
CASSIGQTGNTIYF
TGTGCCAGTAGTATTGGACAGACGGGAAACACCATATATTTT
>TRBJ1-2|-|-|TRBV10-3
CAISESLGYTF
TGTGCCATCAGTGAGTCTTTAGGCTACACCTTC
>TRBJ2-1|-|-|TRBV27
CASSFGGSNNEQFF
TGTGCCAGCAGTTTTGGGGGGTCAAACAATGAGCAGTTCTTC
>TRBJ1-2|once|-|TRBV7-2
CASSLVAGDYGYTF
TGTGCCAGCAGCTTAGTAGCAGGGGACTATGGCTACACCTTC
>TRBJ2-1|-|TRBD2|TRBV9
CASSVSPTTSDQFF
TGTGCCAGCAGCGTGAGCCCCACGACTAGCGATCAGTTCTTC
>TRBJ2-3|-|-|TRBV11-2
CASSHFTDTQYF
TGTGCCAGCAGCCACTTCACAGATACGCAGTATTTT
>TRBJ2-3|-|TRBD2|TRBV4-2
CASSPRRAGGLGDTQYF
TGTGCCAGCAGCCCTCGGCGAGCGGGGGGGCTGGGAGATACGCAGTATTTT
>TRBJ1-1|-|-|TRBV5-1
CASRLTRLGTEAFF
TGCGCCAGCAGACTGACACGGTTGGGCACTGAAGCTTTCTTT
>TRBJ2-7|-|TRBD2|TRBV4-3
CASSQAPSGGAVYEQYF
TGCGCCAGCAGCCAAGCCCCTAGCGGGGGGGCGGTGTACGAGCAGTACTTC
>TRBJ1-5|-|TRBD1|TRBV2
CASSEGTGQPQHF
TGTGCCAGCAGTGAGGGGACAGGGCAGCCCCAGCATTTT
>TRBJ2-2|-|-|TRBV4-3
CASSPTPRQTGELFF
TGCGCCAGCAGCCCGACCCCCAGGCAGACCGGGGAGCTGTTTTTT
>TRBJ2-7|-|TRBD1|TRBV6-1
CASSEYGAAPTGVYRYEQYF
TGTGCCAGCAGTGAATATGGGGCGGCACCGACAGGGGTATATCGCTACGAGCAGTACTTC
>TRBJ1-5|few|-|TRBV27
CASRGQGWNQPQHF
TGTGCCAGCAGAGGGCAGGGATGGAATCAGCCCCAGCATTTT
>TRBJ2-1|-|-|TRBV11-2
CASSPRGTGDYEQFF
TGTGCCAGCAGCCCCCGAGGGACGGGGGACTATGAGCAGTTCTTC
>TRBJ1-2|-|-|TRBV5-1
CASSGNRVLDGYTF
TGCGCCAGCAGCGGGAACAGGGTCCTTGATGGCTACACCTTC
>TRBJ2-1|-|TRBD2|TRBV6-5
CAARVGGGNNEQFF
TGTGCCGCACGGGTAGGCGGGGGAAACAATGAGCAGTTCTTC
>TRBJ1-4|-|-|TRBV5-6
CASSFGALRGTEKLFF
TGTGCCAGCAGCTTTGGCGCCCTACGGGGAACGGAAAAACTGTTTTTT
>TRBJ2-7|-|TRBD1|TRBV5-1
CASSNMGTGGYEQYF
TGCGCCAGCAGCAATATGGGGACAGGGGGCTACGAGCAGTACTTC
>TRBJ2-1|-|TRBD2|TRBV7-2
CASSSAAGGLPNEQFF
TGTGCCAGCAGCTCCGCAGCGGGGGGCTTGCCCAATGAGCAGTTCTTC